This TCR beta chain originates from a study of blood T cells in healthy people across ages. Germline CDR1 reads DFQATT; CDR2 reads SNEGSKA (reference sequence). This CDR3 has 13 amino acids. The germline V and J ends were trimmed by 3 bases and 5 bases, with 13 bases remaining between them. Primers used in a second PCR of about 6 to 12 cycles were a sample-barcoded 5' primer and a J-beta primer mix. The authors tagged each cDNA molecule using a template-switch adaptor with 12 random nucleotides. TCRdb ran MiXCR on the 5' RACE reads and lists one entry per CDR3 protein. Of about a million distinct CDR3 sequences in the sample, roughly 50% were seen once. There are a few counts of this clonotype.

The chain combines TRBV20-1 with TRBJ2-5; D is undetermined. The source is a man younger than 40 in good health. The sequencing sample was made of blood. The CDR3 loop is CSARVALRETQYF. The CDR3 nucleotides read TGCAGTGCTAGGGTGGCTCTTCGGGAGACCCAGTACTTC.